The following is a TCR beta chain sequence with its context. These data belong to a study of OX40 agonist ivuxolimab in advanced cancers. The CDR3 covers 16 residues. Trimming left V 4 bases short and J 4 bases short, with 20 bases between. Using immunoSEQ multiplex PCR, the repertoire was profiled, and TCRdb retains in-frame clones only, with some absent. The data contain 20,000 to 30,000 clones, about 87% of them singletons. The clonotype originates from an adult with an advanced solid tumor such as melanoma, head and neck, liver or kidney cancer. The material sequenced was CD4+ or CD8+ T cells sorted from blood, taken in a trial of the OX40 agonist ivuxolimab. The chain couples TRBV23-1 to TRBJ2-7, with D perhaps being TRBD1 or TRBD2 (6 bases each). TRBV23-1 counts as an open reading frame of uncertain function. Here the CDR3 DNA reads TGCGCCAGCAGTCGCACGGGGGCAGGGTCGAATTACGAGCAGTACTTC. Translated, it gives CASSRTGAGSNYEQYF.